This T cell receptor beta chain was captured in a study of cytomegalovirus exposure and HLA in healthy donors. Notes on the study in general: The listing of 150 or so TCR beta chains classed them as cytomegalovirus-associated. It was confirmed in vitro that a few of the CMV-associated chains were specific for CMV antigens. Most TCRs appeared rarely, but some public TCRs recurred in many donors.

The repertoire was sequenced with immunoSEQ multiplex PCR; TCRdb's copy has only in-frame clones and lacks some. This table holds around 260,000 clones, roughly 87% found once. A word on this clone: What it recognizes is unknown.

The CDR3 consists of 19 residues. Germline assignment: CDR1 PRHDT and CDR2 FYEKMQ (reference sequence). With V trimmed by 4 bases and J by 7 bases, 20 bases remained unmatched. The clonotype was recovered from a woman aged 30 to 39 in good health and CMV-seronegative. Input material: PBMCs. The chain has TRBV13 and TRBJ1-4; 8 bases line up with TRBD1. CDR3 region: CASSSVPGQDNTGPEKLFF. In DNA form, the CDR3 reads TGTGCCAGCAGCTCGGTCCCGGGACAGGATAACACAGGTCCTGAAAAACTGTTTTTT.